Presented here are 29 T cell receptor beta chains from one specimen sequenced in a study of shared clonotypes between healthy human individuals. Clones were read by immunoSEQ multiplex PCR, and TCRdb kept only the in-frame ones, dropping some. The sample lists more than 400,000 clones, roughly 80% occurring once. The sequencing input was PBMCs. The receptor source for this set is a woman aged 40 to 50 in good health. Some clones in this sample may be carry-over from other donors' samples.

This clone was seen many times. This rearrangement joins TRBV5-1 to TRBJ2-7; possible D gene TRBD2, 5 bases. Trimming took off 5 bases at V and 5 bases at J, with 17 bases between the two ends. The length of the CDR3 is 14 residues. CDR1 is SGHRS, CDR2 YFSETQ, per germline. CDR3 region: CASRRSGSTDEQYF. For the CDR3, the DNA is TGCGCCAGCAGACGGTCGGGAAGTACCGACGAGCAGTACTTC.

Ten or more counts support this clone. The rearrangement joins TRBV6-1 to TRBJ1-5; D ambiguous. This CDR3 is 14 amino acids long. Per germline, CDR1 MNHNS and CDR2 SASEGT. V gave up 4 bases and J gave up 6 bases, with 13 bases separating them. DNA for the CDR3: TGTGCCAGCAGTGGAGCGCCGGACGTTCAGCCCCAGCATTTT. It translates to CASSGAPDVQPQHF.

This clone has more than one count but fewer than ten. The V call is TRBV20-1, the J call TRBJ2-7, with no clear D. The CDR3 contains 11 residues. V was pared by 2 bases and J by 5 bases, with 7 bases between. CDR1 and CDR2 (germline): DFQATT, SNEGSKA (reference sequence). CDR3 DNA: TGCAGTGCTAGATTGGGCGACGAGCAGTACTTC. This gives the protein CSARLGDEQYF.

This clone has just a few counts. This chain links TRBV30 with TRBJ2-3, with 10 bases lining up with TRBD2. V lost 3 bases and J lost 5; bases outside the gene matches: 2. CDR3 length equals 13 residues. Germline CDR1 reads GTSNPN; CDR2 reads SVGIG (reference sequence). The DNA of the CDR3 is TGTGCCTGGAGGCTAGCGGGAGTAGATACGCAGTATTTT. Its translation is CAWRLAGVDTQYF.

This clone was seen many times. The V call is TRBV6-1, the J call TRBJ2-2; D could derive from TRBD1 or TRBD2 (6 bases each). Trimming stripped 8 bases from V and 1 base from J, with 11 bases between. Per the germline V gene, CDR1 is MNHNS and CDR2 is SASEGT. This CDR3 spans 14 amino acids. Written as DNA, the CDR3 is TGTGCCAGCGGGGGGACACTGAACACCGGGGAGCTGTTTTTT. It specifies CASGGTLNTGELFF.

This clone has more than one count but fewer than ten. The chain links TRBV21-1 to TRBJ1-1; TRBD1, the table's D call, was not compared with the DNA. TRBV21-1 is given as a pseudogene. The CDR3 covers 16 residues. Here the CDR3 DNA reads TGCGCCAGCCCGTACCAGGGGGCGAGTATGAACACTGAAGCTTTCTTT. Its protein is CASPYQGASMNTEAFF.

The V gene is TRBV4-2, the J gene TRBJ2-3; D might be TRBD1 (6 bases). The germline gives CDR1 LGHNA, CDR2 YNFKEQ. The V and J ends lost 1 base and 5 bases respectively, with 16 bases between them. CDR3 size: 16 residues. The CDR3 DNA follows: TGTGCCAGCAGCCAAGGGCCGGCAGGGGTAGGAGATACGCAGTATTTT. Translating it yields CASSQGPAGVGDTQYF.

The chain carries TRBV5-1 and TRBJ2-3, with 8 bases aligning to TRBD1. This CDR3 region has 14 residues. V was pared by 4 bases and J by 2 bases, with 3 bases of the junction left unmatched. The germline CDR1 and CDR2 sequences are SGHRS and YFSETQ. This CDR3 is CASSPTGATDTQYF. The DNA of the CDR3 is TGCGCCAGCAGCCCGACAGGGGCCACAGATACGCAGTATTTT.

The count of this clone is one. The chain couples TRBV10-3 to TRBJ2-5; D perhaps matches TRBD2 (5 bases). This CDR3 has 13 residues. Germline V lookup: CDR1 ENHRY, CDR2 SYGVKD. Trimming shortened V by 6 bases and J by 5 bases, and 13 bases separated the two germline ends. The CDR3: CAISPKGGETQYF. As DNA, the CDR3 is TGTGCCATCAGCCCCAAGGGCGGGGAGACCCAGTACTTC.

Of note for this clone: An end of the junction does not agree with germline; a read error may underlie this. This CDR3 is CASSYGTVNTGELFF. As DNA, the CDR3 is TGCGCCAGCAGCTACGGGACGGTGAACACCGGGGAGCTGTTTTTT. V is TRBV5-4 and J is TRBJ2-2; D is perhaps TRBD1 or TRBD2 (5 bases each). Germline V CDR1 and CDR2: SGHNT, YYREEE (reference sequence). This CDR3 has 15 residues.

V is TRBV5-1 and J is TRBJ2-1; 13 positions match TRBD2. The CDR3 is 15 amino acids. V shed 2 bases and J 7 bases; nucleotides not matched to a gene: 3. In germline, CDR1 is SGHRS, CDR2 YFSETQ. CDR3 nucleotides: TGCGCCAGCAGCTTCGGACTAGCGGGAGATAATGAGCAGTTCTTC. It is translated as CASSFGLAGDNEQFF.

In its sample, this clone was seen once. V is TRBV7-2 and J is TRBJ2-7, with D unresolved. Germline CDR1 SGHTA, CDR2 FQGNSA. The CDR3 length is 14 residues. V lost 3 bases and J 0 bases, leaving 9 bases between the germline ends. The CDR3 reads CASSLGLSSYEQYF. The CDR3 bases are TGTGCCAGCAGCTTGGGTTTAAGCTCCTACGAGCAGTACTTC.

The chain is built from TRBV5-4 and TRBJ2-7, with D hard to call. Per germline, CDR1 SGHNT and CDR2 YYREEE (reference sequence). V lost 4 bases and J lost 9, with 14 bases in between. CDR3 length: 12 amino acids. The CDR3 loop reads CASSSPNNAQYF. CDR3 bases: TGTGCCAGCAGCAGCCCGAATAACGCGCAGTACTTC.

The rearrangement uses TRBV4-2 and TRBJ1-2, with D possibly TRBD1 on 5 matching bases. The CDR3 is 16 residues long. Germline V gene data show CDR1 as LGHNA and CDR2 as YNFKEQ. The germline V and J ends were trimmed by 0 bases and 4 bases, with 15 bases remaining between them. The CDR3 reads CASSQEETAVIYGYTF. The CDR3, as DNA: TGTGCCAGCAGCCAAGAAGAGACAGCCGTAATCTATGGCTACACCTTC.

This clone was observed once. The genes are TRBV2 and TRBJ2-5, with D perhaps matching TRBD1 or TRBD2 (5 bases each). Trimming removed 9 bases at V and 3 bases at J, with 14 bases between. Germline CDR1 reads SNHLY; CDR2 reads FYNNEI. This CDR3 comprises 13 residues. Here the CDR3 reads CARGTPGEETQYF. CDR3 bases: TGTGCCAGAGGGACGCCTGGGGAAGAGACCCAGTACTTC.

This chain joins TRBV27 and TRBJ2-1, with D possibly matching TRBD2 (6 bases). Germline loops: CDR1 MNHEY, CDR2 SMNVEV (reference sequence). The germline V and J ends were trimmed by 6 bases and 4 bases, with 10 bases remaining between them. The length of the CDR3 is 13 residues. CDR3 in amino acids: CASRGTSYNEQFF. The CDR3 bases are TGTGCCAGCAGGGGGACTTCATACAATGAGCAGTTCTTC.

This chain connects TRBV7-2 to TRBJ1-2, with D perhaps matching TRBD1 (5 bases). CDR3 size: 19 residues. Per the germline V gene, CDR1 is SGHTA and CDR2 is FQGNSA. The V gene lost 4 bases and the J gene lost 3 bases, with 27 bases spanning the gap. In DNA, the CDR3 is TGTGCCAGCAGCTCATACCCGACATACCAGGGACGGGCGGACTATGGCTACACCTTC. This translates into CASSSYPTYQGRADYGYTF.

As regards this clone: A far larger clone differs by one base, so this is likely a read error. This chain uses TRBV10-2 with TRBJ1-2, with TRBD1 matching 9 bases. The CDR3 loop spans 13 amino acids. The V gene's germline CDR1 is WSHSY and CDR2 SAAADI. CDR3 amino acids: CAGSRQGDYGYTF. The CDR3 coding sequence is TGCGCCGGCAGCCGACAGGGGGACTATGGCTACACCTTC.

A note on this clone: A much more abundant neighbour one base away suggests this may be a read error. The J gene is TRBJ1-1, the V gene TRBV7-8, with no clear D. This CDR3 is 14 amino acids long. V lost 1 base and J 11 bases, leaving 17 bases between the germline ends. The germline CDR1 and CDR2 sequences are SGHVS and FQNEAQ. DNA for the CDR3: TGTGCCAGCAGCTTAGATCACGCTTCGCGGGAGGCTTTCTTT. The encoded protein is CASSLDHASREAFF. The full variable domain, its missing parts supplied by reference TRBV7-8 and TRBJ1-1, is GAGVSQSPRYKVAKRGQDVALRCDPISGHVSLFWYQQALGQGPEFLTYFQNEAQLDKSGLPSDRFFAERPEGSVSTLKIQRTQQEDSAVYLCASSLDHASREAFFGQGTRLTVV.

Regarding this clone: An end of the junction differs from the germline gene, which may be a read error. This sequence joins TRBV7-8 and TRBJ2-7; TRBD2 might be the D (5 bases). The germline CDR1 and CDR2 sequences are SGHVS and FQNEAQ. There are 13 residues in the CDR3. In DNA form, the CDR3 reads TGTGCCAGCAGCTTAGGACCAGTCGGGGAGCGGTACTTC. Translating gives CASSLGPVGERYF.

The J gene is TRBJ2-3, the V gene TRBV5-4; 12 bases map to TRBD2. V lost 0 bases and J lost 3; bases outside the gene matches: 2. Per germline, CDR1 SGHNT and CDR2 YYREEE (reference sequence). The CDR3 totals 16 residues. The CDR3 loop is CASSLAGLAGTDTQYF. CDR3 DNA sequence: TGTGCCAGCAGCTTGGCAGGACTAGCGGGAACAGATACGCAGTATTTT.

This CDR3 reads CASSSGSSTGELFF. CDR3 coding DNA: TGTGCCAGCAGCTCCGGGAGTTCGACCGGGGAGCTGTTTTTT. The chain recombines TRBV5-4 with TRBJ2-2, with TRBD2 as a possible D gene (6 bases). This CDR3 spans 14 amino acids. V was trimmed by 3 bases and J by 5 bases, leaving 11 bases between them. Germline CDR1 and CDR2: SGHNT and YYREEE (reference sequence).

The chain has TRBV19 and TRBJ1-5, with D tentatively TRBD1 (6 bases). With 7 bases removed from V and 5 bases from J, the gap between germline ends came to 21 bases. The CDR3 consists of 16 residues. CDR1 is LNHDA, CDR2 SQIVND, per germline (reference sequence). CDR3 sequence reads: CASILREGGLDQPQHF. The CDR3 DNA follows: TGTGCCAGTATTTTGCGGGAAGGGGGGTTGGATCAGCCCCAGCATTTT.

The chain links TRBV7-2 to TRBJ2-1; 8 nucleotides align to TRBD2. There are 14 residues in the CDR3. The junction had 4 bases not matched to a gene; V was cut back by 2 bases and J by 7 bases. Germline V CDR1 and CDR2: SGHTA, FQGNSA. This CDR3 is CASSLLAGPNEQFF. In DNA, the CDR3 is TGTGCCAGCAGCTTACTAGCGGGCCCTAATGAGCAGTTCTTC.

The V call is TRBV9, the J call TRBJ1-2; 10 bases are a match to TRBD1. Germline values: CDR1 SGDLS, CDR2 YYNGEE. The J segment lost 11 bases and the V segment lost 4 bases, leaving 14 bases of the junction unmatched. The CDR3 runs 15 residues. The CDR3: CASSHPDRGDIWYTF. CDR3 DNA sequence: TGTGCCAGCAGCCACCCGGACAGGGGGGACATTTGGTACACCTTC.

This clone came up many times. At the DNA level, this CDR3 is encoded by other sequences in the same sample as well. The rearrangement links TRBV28 to TRBJ2-5; 7 bases align to TRBD1. CDR1 and CDR2 (germline): MDHEN, SYDVKM. J was trimmed by 4 bases and V by 4 bases; bases with no gene match: 6. The CDR3 is made up of 14 amino acids. The chain's CDR3 is CASSSRQGGETQYF. The CDR3 DNA is TGTGCCAGCAGTTCTAGACAGGGCGGAGAGACCCAGTACTTC.

In regard to this clone: A much larger clonotype is one base distant, so this may be a read error. The chain employs TRBV6-5 and TRBJ2-5, with 10 bases identical to TRBD1. V was pared by 5 bases and J by 6 bases, with 9 bases of the junction left unmatched. This CDR3 region has 15 residues. Germline V gene lookup returns CDR1 MNHEY and CDR2 SVGAGI. The CDR3 DNA reads as TGTGCCAGCAGTCGGACAGGGGGAAGACGGAAGACCCAGTACTTC. It codes for CASSRTGGRRKTQYF.

As concerns this clone: Additional DNA sequences in this sample encode the identical CDR3. The chain links TRBV7-8 to TRBJ1-5; 9 positions match TRBD1. The V segment lost 5 bases and the J segment 4 bases; nucleotides outside the gene matches: 6. This CDR3 contains 15 residues. CDR1 and CDR2 from the germline V gene are SGHVS and FQNEAQ. This CDR3 is CASSPGTGLNQPQHF. In DNA form, the CDR3 reads TGTGCCAGCAGCCCAGGGACAGGGCTAAATCAGCCCCAGCATTTT.

The rearrangement links TRBV7-3 to TRBJ1-2; tentatively, D is TRBD1 (5 bases). The V gene's germline CDR1 is SGHTA and CDR2 FQGTGA. The CDR3 is 13 residues long. Trimming shortened V by 5 bases and J by 8 bases, and 15 bases separated the two germline ends. This chain's CDR3 is CASSPQPGNGYTF. The CDR3 bases are TGTGCCAGCAGCCCCCAACCAGGGAACGGCTACACCTTC.